This TCR beta chain was captured by sequencing in a study of shared clonotypes between healthy human individuals. Notes on the study in general: Sampling involved blood alone; tissue repertoires likely differ.

About this clone: What it binds is unknown.

V lost 4 bases and J lost 5, with 15 bases in between. Germline CDR1 reads GTSNPN; CDR2 reads SVGIG (reference sequence). The CDR3 length is 14 residues. The CD8 memory fraction combined CD45RO+ cells with TemRA cells (CCR7-negative CD45RA+). The deep-level immunoSEQ assay was used. Assay: immunoSEQ multiplex PCR; the TCRdb copy retains only in-frame clones and omits some. The table includes approximately 400,000 clones, about 96% detected once. Input material: memory CD8+ T cells sorted from blood. Described subset: CD45RO+ cells pooled with CCR7-negative TemRA cells. The clonotype comes from a man younger than 45 in good health. The chain couples TRBV30 to TRBJ2-1; D may correspond to TRBD1 or TRBD2 (5 bases each). CDR3 amino acids: CAWTEGQGNNEQFF. CDR3 coding DNA: TGTGCCTGGACCGAGGGGCAGGGAAACAATGAGCAGTTCTTC.